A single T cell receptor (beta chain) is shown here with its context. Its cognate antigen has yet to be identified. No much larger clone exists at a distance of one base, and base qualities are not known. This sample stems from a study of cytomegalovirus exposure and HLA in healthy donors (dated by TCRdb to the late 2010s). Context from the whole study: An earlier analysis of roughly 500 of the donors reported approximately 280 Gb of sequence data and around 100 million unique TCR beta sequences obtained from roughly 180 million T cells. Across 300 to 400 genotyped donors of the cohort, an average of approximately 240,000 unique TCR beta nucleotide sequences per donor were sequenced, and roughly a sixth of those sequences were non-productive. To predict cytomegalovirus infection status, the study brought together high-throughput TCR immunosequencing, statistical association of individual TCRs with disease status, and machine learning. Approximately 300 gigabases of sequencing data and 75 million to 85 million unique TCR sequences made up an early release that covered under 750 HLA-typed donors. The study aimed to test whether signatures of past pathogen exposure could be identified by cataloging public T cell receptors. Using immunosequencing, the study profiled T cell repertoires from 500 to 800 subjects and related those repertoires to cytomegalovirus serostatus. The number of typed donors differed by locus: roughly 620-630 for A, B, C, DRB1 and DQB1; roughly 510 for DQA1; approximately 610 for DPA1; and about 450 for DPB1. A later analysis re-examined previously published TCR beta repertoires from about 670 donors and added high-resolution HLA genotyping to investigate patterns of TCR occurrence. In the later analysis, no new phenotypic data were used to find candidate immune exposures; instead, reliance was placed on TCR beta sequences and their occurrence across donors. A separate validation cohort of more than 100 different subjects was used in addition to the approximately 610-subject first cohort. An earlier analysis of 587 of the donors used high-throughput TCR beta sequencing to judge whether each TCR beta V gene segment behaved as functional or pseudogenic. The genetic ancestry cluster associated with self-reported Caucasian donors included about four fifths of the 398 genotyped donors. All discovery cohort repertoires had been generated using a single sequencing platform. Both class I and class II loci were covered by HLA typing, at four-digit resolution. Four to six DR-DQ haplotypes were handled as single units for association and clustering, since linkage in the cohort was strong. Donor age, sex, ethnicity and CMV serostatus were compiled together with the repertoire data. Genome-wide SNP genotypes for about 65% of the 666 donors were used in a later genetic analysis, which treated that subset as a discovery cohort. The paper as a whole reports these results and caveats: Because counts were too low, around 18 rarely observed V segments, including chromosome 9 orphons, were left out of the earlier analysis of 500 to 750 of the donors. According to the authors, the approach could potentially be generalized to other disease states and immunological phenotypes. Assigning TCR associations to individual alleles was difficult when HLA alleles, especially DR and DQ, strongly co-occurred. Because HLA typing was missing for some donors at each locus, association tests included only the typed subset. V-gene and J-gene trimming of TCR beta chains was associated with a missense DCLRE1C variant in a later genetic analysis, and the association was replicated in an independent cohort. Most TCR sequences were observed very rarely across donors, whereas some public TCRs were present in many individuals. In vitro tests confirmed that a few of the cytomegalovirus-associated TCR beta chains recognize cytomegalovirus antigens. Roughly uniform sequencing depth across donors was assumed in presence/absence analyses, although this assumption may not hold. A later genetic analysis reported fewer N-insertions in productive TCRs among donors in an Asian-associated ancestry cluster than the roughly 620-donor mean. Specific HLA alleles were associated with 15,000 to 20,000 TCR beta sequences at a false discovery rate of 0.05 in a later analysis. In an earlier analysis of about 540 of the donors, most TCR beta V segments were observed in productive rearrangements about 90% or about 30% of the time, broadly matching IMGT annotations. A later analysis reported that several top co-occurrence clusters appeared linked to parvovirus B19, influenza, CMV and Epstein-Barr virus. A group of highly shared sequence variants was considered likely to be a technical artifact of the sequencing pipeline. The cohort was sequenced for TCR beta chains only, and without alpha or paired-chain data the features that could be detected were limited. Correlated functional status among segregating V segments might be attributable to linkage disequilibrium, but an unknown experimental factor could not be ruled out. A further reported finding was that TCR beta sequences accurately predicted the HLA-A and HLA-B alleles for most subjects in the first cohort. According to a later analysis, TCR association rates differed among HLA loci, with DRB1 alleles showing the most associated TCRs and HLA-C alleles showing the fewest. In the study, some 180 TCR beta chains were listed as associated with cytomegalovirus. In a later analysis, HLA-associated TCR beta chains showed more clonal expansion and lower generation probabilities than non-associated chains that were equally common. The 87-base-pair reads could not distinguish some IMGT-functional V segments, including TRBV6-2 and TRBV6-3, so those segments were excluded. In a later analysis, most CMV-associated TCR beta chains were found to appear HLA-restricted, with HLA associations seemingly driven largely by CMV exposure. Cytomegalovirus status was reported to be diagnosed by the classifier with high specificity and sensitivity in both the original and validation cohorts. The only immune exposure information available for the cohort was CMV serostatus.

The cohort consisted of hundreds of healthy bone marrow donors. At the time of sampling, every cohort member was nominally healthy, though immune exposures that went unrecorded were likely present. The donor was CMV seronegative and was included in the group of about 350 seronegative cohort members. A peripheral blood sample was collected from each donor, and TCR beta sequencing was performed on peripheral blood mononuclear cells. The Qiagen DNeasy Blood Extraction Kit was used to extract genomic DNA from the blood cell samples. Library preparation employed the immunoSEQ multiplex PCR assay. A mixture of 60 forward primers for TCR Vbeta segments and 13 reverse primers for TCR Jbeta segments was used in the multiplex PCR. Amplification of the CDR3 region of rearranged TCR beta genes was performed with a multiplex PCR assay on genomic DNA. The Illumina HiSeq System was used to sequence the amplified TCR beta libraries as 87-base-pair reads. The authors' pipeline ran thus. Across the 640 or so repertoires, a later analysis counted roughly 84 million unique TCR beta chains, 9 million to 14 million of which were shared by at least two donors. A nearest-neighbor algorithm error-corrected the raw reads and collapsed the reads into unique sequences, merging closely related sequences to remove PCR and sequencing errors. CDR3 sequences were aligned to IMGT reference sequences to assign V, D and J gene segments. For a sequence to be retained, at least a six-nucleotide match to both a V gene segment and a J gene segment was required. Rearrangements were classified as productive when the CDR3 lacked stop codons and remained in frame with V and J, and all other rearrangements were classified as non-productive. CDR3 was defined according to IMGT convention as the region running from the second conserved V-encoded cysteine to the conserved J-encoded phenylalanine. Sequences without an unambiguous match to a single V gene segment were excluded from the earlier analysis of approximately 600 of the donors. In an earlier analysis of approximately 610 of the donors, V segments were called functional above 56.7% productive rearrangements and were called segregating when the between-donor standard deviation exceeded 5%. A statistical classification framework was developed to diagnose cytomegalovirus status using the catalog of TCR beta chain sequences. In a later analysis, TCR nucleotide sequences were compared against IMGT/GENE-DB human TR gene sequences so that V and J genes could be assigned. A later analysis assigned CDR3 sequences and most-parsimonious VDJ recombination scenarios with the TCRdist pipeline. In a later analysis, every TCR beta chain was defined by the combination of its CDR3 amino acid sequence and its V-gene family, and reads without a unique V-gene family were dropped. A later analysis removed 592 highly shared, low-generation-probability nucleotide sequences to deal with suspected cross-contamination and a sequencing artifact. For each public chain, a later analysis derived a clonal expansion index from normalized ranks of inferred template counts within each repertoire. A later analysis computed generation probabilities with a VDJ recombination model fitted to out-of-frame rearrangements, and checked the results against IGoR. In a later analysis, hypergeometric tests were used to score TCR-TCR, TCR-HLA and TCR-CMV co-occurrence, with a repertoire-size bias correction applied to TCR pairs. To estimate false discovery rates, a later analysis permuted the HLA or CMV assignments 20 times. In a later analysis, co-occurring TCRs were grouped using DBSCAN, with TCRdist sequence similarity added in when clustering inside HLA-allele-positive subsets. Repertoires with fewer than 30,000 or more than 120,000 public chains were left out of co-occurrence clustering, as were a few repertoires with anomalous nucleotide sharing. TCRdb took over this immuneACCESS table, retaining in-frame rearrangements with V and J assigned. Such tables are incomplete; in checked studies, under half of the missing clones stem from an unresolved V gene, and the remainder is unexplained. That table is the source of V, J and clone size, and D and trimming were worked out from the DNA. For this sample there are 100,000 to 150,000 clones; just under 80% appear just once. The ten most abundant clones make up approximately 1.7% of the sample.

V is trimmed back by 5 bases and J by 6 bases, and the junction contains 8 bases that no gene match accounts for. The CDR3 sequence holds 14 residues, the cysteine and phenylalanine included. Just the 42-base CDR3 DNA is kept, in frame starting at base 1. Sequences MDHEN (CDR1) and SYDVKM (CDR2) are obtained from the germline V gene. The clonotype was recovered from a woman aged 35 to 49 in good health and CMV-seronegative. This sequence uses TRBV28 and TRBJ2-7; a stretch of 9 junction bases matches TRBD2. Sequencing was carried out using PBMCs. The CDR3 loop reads CASSTAGGPTEQYF. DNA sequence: TGTGCCAGCAGTACGGCGGGAGGGCCAACCGAGCAGTACTTC.